This T cell receptor (beta chain) was sequenced during a study of cytomegalovirus exposure and HLA in healthy donors. Overall study findings and caveats: TCR beta sequences reportedly predicted most subjects' HLA-A and HLA-B alleles accurately. The classifier, whose performance was assessed in both the original and validation cohorts, reportedly diagnosed cytomegalovirus status with high specificity and sensitivity.

On this clone: Its matching antigen is unknown.

V was clipped by 0 bases and J by 10 bases; unmatched bases: 8. Germline V lookup: CDR1 LGHNA, CDR2 YNFKEQ. This CDR3 has 15 residues. PCR primers comprised 60 Vbeta and 13 Jbeta primers. Produced via immunoSEQ multiplex PCR; TCRdb's table is partial and in-frame only. The sample carries around 50,000 clones, about three quarters recorded once. This sequence originates from a man under 40 in good health and CMV-seropositive. The chain uses TRBV4-2 and TRBJ2-2, with 7 positions matching TRBD2. Sequencing was done on a sample of PBMCs. The CDR3 nucleotides read TGTGCCAGCAGCCAAGAGGTAGCGGGTGCCGTGGAGCTGTTTTTT. This codes for CASSQEVAGAVELFF.